Listed below are T cell receptor beta chains from one sample, sequenced in a study of T cells of healthy individuals. MiXCR, applied by TCRdb to the 5' RACE reads, yields one record per CDR3 protein. The table lists fewer than 75,000 distinct CDR3 sequences, roughly 16% of them singletons. These receptor sequences come from a human donor in good health. Each CDR3 is given with its conserved first and last residue. D genes are given only for firm matches. Size values are once, few and many counts, or a class for expanded clones, and some rows have none.

size: many
J: TRBJ2-2
V: TRBV10-2
D: TRBD1
CDR3: CATRTGVTGELFF
DNA: TGCGCCACCCGGACAGGGGTCACCGGGGAGCTGTTTTTT

size: few
J: TRBJ2-3
V: TRBV7-2
D: TRBD2
CDR3: CASSTSRLAVVTDTQYF
DNA: TGTGCCAGCAGCACCTCCAGACTAGCGGTCGTCACAGATACGCAGTATTTT

size: many
J: TRBJ2-1
V: TRBV20-1
D: TRBD2
CDR3: CSAGTSGVNEQFF
DNA: TGCAGTGCTGGGACTAGCGGAGTTAATGAGCAGTTCTTC

size: many
J: TRBJ2-7
V: TRBV7-2
D: .
CDR3: CASSLRGAGIYEQYF
DNA: TGTGCCAGCAGCCTAAGGGGGGCCGGCATCTACGAGCAGTACTTC

size: many
J: TRBJ2-1
V: TRBV6-4
D: TRBD1
CDR3: CASSEGTGGNEQFF
DNA: TGTGCCAGCAGTGAGGGGACAGGGGGCAATGAGCAGTTCTTC

size: .
J: TRBJ2-7
V: TRBV7-9
D: .
CDR3: CASSQGQGLDNEQYF
DNA: TGTGCCAGCAGCCAGGGACAGGGACTAGATAACGAGCAGTACTTC

size: few
J: TRBJ2-7
V: TRBV7-2
D: .
CDR3: CASSLGIQDLSYEQYF
DNA: TGTGCCAGCAGCTTAGGTATCCAGGACTTATCCTACGAGCAGTACTTC

size: many
J: TRBJ2-3
V: TRBV6-5
D: .
CDR3: CASSYQIFTDTQYF
DNA: TGTGCCAGCAGTTACCAGATCTTCACAGATACGCAGTATTTT

size: .
J: TRBJ1-1
V: TRBV11-1
D: .
CDR3: CASSSASDTNTEAFF
DNA: TGTGCCAGCAGTTCCGCCTCGGACACGAACACTGAAGCTTTCTTT

size: many
J: TRBJ1-2
V: TRBV29-1
D: TRBD1
CDR3: CSGGQTNYGYTF
DNA: TGCAGCGGGGGACAGACTAACTATGGCTACACCTTC

size: many
J: TRBJ2-3
V: TRBV29-1
D: .
CDR3: CSVSDTDTQYF
DNA: TGCAGCGTTTCCGACACAGATACGCAGTATTTT

size: many
J: TRBJ2-3
V: TRBV14
D: .
CDR3: CASSQDQGAGARRYF
DNA: TGTGCCAGCAGCCAAGATCAGGGCGCGGGGGCCCGTCGGTATTTT

size: .
J: TRBJ2-5
V: TRBV20-1
D: .
CDR3: CSARDPVSATQYF
DNA: TGCAGTGCTAGAGACCCCGTATCGGCGACCCAGTACTTC

size: few
J: TRBJ2-3
V: TRBV5-6
D: .
CDR3: CASSTQGSSADTQYF
DNA: TGTGCCAGCAGCACTCAGGGGAGCAGTGCAGATACGCAGTATTTT

size: .
J: TRBJ2-3
V: TRBV12-3/TRBV12-4
D: TRBD2
CDR3: CASSTLGLAGFTDTQYF
DNA: TGTGCCAGCAGTACCTTGGGACTAGCGGGATTCACAGATACGCAGTATTTT

size: few
J: TRBJ2-7
V: TRBV3-1
D: .
CDR3: CASSQDASEQYF
DNA: TGTGCCAGCAGCCAAGACGCAAGCGAGCAGTACTTC

size: .
J: TRBJ2-1
V: TRBV5-1
D: .
CDR3: CASSLEQRSSYNEQFF
DNA: TGCGCCAGCAGCTTGGAACAGCGAAGCTCCTACAATGAGCAGTTCTTC

size: few
J: TRBJ2-4
V: TRBV7-3
D: .
CDR3: CASSLHREDIQYF
DNA: TGTGCCAGCAGCTTACACAGGGAAGACATTCAGTACTTC

size: many
J: TRBJ2-5
V: TRBV28
D: .
CDR3: CASGRSQETQYF
DNA: TGTGCCAGCGGCAGATCCCAAGAGACCCAGTACTTC

size: .
J: TRBJ2-6
V: TRBV15
D: TRBD1
CDR3: CATSRGWDRLSGANVLTF
DNA: TGTGCCACCAGCAGAGGGTGGGACAGACTCTCTGGGGCCAACGTCCTGACTTTC

size: many
J: TRBJ2-3
V: TRBV5-4
D: .
CDR3: CASSHKIGRGETDTQYF
DNA: TGTGCCAGCAGCCACAAAATCGGAAGAGGGGAAACAGATACGCAGTATTTT

size: many
J: TRBJ2-2
V: TRBV7-9
D: TRBD1
CDR3: CASSLGGGLNTGELFF
DNA: TGTGCCAGCAGCTTAGGAGGGGGCCTCAACACCGGGGAGCTGTTTTTT

size: few
J: TRBJ1-4
V: TRBV4-1
D: .
CDR3: CASSPLGANEKLFF
DNA: TGCGCCAGCAGCCCTCTCGGGGCTAATGAAAAACTGTTTTTT

size: many
J: TRBJ1-2
V: TRBV2
D: TRBD1
CDR3: CASTAGGGANYGYTF
DNA: TGTGCCAGCACCGCGGGAGGGGGCGCTAACTATGGCTACACCTTC

size: .
J: TRBJ2-5
V: TRBV11-2
D: .
CDR3: CASRDTLLPGETQYF
DNA: TGTGCCAGCAGGGACACGTTGTTGCCCGGAGAGACCCAGTACTTC

size: many
J: TRBJ2-3
V: TRBV18
D: .
CDR3: CASSPRGDGGTDTQYF
DNA: TGTGCCAGCTCACCAAGGGGGGACGGCGGCACAGATACGCAGTATTTT

size: .
J: TRBJ1-3
V: TRBV6-5
D: TRBD1
CDR3: CASSYSNRGRGNTIYF
DNA: TGTGCCAGCAGTTACTCCAACAGGGGCCGGGGAAACACCATATATTTT

size: many
J: TRBJ2-1
V: TRBV30
D: .
CDR3: CAWRARDIGINEQFF
DNA: TGTGCCTGGAGGGCTCGGGACATTGGAATCAATGAGCAGTTCTTC

size: many
J: TRBJ1-6
V: TRBV5-1
D: .
CDR3: CASSLESVTDSPLHF
DNA: TGCGCCAGCAGCTTGGAATCAGTTACAGATTCACCCCTCCACTTT

size: few
J: TRBJ2-1
V: TRBV10-3
D: .
CDR3: CAISESSGANYNEQFF
DNA: TGTGCCATCAGTGAGTCGTCAGGGGCTAACTACAATGAGCAGTTCTTC

size: few
J: TRBJ1-2
V: TRBV9
D: TRBD1
CDR3: CASSVVAGGTHPHGYTF
DNA: TGTGCCAGCAGCGTAGTTGCAGGGGGCACCCATCCTCATGGCTACACCTTC

size: .
J: TRBJ2-1
V: TRBV5-1
D: TRBD1
CDR3: CASSLQGIEQFF
DNA: TGCGCCAGCAGCTTACAGGGGATTGAGCAGTTCTTC

size: few
J: TRBJ1-1
V: TRBV5-1
D: .
CDR3: CASSLSGRNTEAFF
DNA: TGCGCCAGCAGCTTATCAGGGCGTAACACTGAAGCTTTCTTT

size: many
J: TRBJ2-3
V: TRBV20-1
D: TRBD2
CDR3: CSARDYRLAASTDTQYF
DNA: TGCAGTGCTAGAGATTATAGGCTAGCGGCTTCCACAGATACGCAGTATTTT

size: medium-sized
J: TRBJ2-3
V: TRBV4-3
D: .
CDR3: CASSQGHTDTQYF
DNA: TGCGCCAGCAGCCAGGGACACACAGATACGCAGTATTTT

size: few
J: TRBJ2-7
V: TRBV4-3
D: .
CDR3: CASSRDRGFSYEQYF
DNA: TGCGCCAGCAGCCGCGATCGGGGGTTCTCCTACGAGCAGTACTTC

size: few
J: TRBJ2-7
V: TRBV5-5
D: TRBD2
CDR3: CASSTIAGAPYEQYF
DNA: TGTGCCAGCAGCACCATAGCGGGAGCCCCCTACGAGCAGTACTTC

size: many
J: TRBJ2-2
V: TRBV4-3
D: .
CDR3: CASSQGERDTGELFF
DNA: TGCGCCAGCAGCCAGGGGGAGCGGGACACCGGGGAGCTGTTTTTT

size: .
J: TRBJ1-6
V: TRBV12-3/TRBV12-4
D: .
CDR3: CASSLDGRGPLHF
DNA: TGTGCCAGCAGTTTAGACGGCCGGGGACCCCTCCACTTT

size: few
J: TRBJ2-2
V: TRBV24-1
D: .
CDR3: CATSGEGLNTGELFF
DNA: TGTGCCACCAGTGGAGAAGGACTGAACACCGGGGAGCTGTTTTTT

size: .
J: TRBJ1-4
V: TRBV27
D: .
CDR3: CASRQGVTNEKLFF
DNA: TGTGCCAGCAGACAGGGAGTCACTAATGAAAAACTGTTTTTT

size: many
J: TRBJ2-7
V: TRBV7-6
D: TRBD1
CDR3: CASSLVGHRDRGTYEQYF
DNA: TGTGCCAGCAGCTTAGTTGGGCACCGGGACAGGGGGACCTACGAGCAGTACTTC

size: many
J: TRBJ1-6
V: TRBV9
D: .
CDR3: CASSDHNSPLHF
DNA: TGTGCCAGCAGCGACCACAATTCACCCCTCCACTTT

size: few
J: TRBJ2-3
V: TRBV5-1
D: TRBD1
CDR3: CASSLRTGDTDTQYF
DNA: TGCGCCAGCAGCTTGAGGACAGGGGACACAGATACGCAGTATTTT